This T cell receptor beta chain came from a study of T cell responses to AZD1222 COVID-19 vaccine. Study context: Pooling covered second doses at about 4 or about 12 weeks.

Comments on this clone: Its antigen remains unknown.

Measured with immunoSEQ multiplex PCR; TCRdb has only the in-frame clones, and not every one. Here the sample spans 110,000 to 150,000 clones, 92% being singletons. Study findings and constraints: Spike-specific TCR breadth and depth grew following two AZD1222 doses. Donors, mostly white British, included more females; clonal diversity was possibly underestimated. Repertoire collection took place solely once the T cell response had peaked.

The J segment lost 5 bases and the V segment lost 4 bases, leaving 11 bases of the junction unmatched. The CDR3 loop spans 16 amino acids. Germline V lookup: CDR1 LNHDA, CDR2 SQIVND (reference sequence). Here the sequenced sample was peripheral blood, taken on day 0 of AZD1222 vaccination. This sequence was found in an adult in good health. This chain links TRBV19 with TRBJ2-7, with 10 bases lining up with TRBD2. The CDR3 DNA sequence: TGTGCCAGTAGTAATAGGGCCACTAGCGGGAAGAACGAGCAGTACTTC. It translates to CASSNRATSGKNEQYF.